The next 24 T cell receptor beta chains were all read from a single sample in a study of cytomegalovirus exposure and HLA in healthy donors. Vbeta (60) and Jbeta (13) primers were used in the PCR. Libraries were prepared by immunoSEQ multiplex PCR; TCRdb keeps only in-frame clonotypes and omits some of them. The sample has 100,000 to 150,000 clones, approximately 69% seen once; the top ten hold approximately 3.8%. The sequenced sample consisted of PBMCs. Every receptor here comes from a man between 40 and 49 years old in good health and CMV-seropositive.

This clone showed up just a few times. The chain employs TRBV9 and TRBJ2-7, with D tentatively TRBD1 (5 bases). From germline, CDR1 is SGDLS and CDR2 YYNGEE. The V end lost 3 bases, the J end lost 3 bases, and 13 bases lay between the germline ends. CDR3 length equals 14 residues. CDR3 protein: CASSERGGRYEQYF. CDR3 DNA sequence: TGTGCCAGCAGCGAAAGGGGCGGACGCTACGAGCAGTACTTC.

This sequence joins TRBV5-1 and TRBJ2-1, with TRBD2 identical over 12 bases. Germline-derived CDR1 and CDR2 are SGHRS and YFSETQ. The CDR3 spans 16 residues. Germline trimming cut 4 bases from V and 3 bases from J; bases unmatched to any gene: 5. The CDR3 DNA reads TGCGCCAGCAGCCCGACTAGCGGGGGTATCTACAATGAGCAGTTCTTC. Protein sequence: CASSPTSGGIYNEQFF.

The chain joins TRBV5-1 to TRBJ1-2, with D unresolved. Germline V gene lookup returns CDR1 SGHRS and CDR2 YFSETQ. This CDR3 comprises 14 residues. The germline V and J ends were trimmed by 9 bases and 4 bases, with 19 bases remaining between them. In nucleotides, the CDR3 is TGCGCCACCCGACCAGACTCAGCCGGCTATGGCTACACCTTC. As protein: CATRPDSAGYGYTF.

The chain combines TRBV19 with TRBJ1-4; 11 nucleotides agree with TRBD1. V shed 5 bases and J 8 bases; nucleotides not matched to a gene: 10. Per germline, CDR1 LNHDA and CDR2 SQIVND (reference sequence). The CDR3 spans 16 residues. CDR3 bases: TGTGCCAGTAGTCGTCTAGTGGGACAGGGGGAGGAAAAACTGTTTTTT. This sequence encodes CASSRLVGQGEEKLFF.

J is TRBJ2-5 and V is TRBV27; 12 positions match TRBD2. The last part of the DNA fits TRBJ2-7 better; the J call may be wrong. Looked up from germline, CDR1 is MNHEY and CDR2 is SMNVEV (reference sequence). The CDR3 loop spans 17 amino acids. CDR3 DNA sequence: TGTGCCAGCAAGGGTCTAGCGGGAGGGCCCTCATCCTACGAGCAGTACTTC. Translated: CASKGLAGGPSSYEQYF.

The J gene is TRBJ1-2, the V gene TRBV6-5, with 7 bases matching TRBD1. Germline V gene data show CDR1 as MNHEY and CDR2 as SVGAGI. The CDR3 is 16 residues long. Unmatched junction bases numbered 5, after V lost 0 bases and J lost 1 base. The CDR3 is CASSYSQGVYNYGYTF. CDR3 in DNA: TGTGCCAGCAGTTACTCCCAGGGGGTTTATAACTATGGCTACACCTTC.

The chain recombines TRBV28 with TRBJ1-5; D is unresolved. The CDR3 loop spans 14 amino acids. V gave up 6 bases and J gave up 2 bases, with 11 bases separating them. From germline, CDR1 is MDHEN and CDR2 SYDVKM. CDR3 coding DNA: TGTGCCAGCAGCACCCAGTCCCGCAATCAGCCCCAGCATTTT. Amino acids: CASSTQSRNQPQHF.

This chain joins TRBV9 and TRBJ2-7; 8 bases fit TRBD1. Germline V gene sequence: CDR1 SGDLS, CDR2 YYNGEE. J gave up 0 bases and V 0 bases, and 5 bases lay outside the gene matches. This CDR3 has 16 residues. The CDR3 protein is CASSVGRDRSSYEQYF. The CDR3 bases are TGTGCCAGCAGCGTAGGACGGGACAGGAGCTCCTACGAGCAGTACTTC.

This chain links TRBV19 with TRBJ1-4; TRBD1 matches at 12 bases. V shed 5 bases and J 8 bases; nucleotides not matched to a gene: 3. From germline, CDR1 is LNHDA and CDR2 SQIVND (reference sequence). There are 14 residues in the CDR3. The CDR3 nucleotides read TGTGCCAGTAGTTGGGGACAGGGGGCCGAAAAACTGTTTTTT. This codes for CASSWGQGAEKLFF.

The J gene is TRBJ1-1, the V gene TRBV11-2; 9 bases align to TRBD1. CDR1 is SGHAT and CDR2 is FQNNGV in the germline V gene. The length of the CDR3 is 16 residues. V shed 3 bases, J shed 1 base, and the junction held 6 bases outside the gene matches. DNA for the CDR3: TGTGCCAGCAGCTTCCGACAGGGGGAGGCGAACACTGAAGCTTTCTTT. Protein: CASSFRQGEANTEAFF.

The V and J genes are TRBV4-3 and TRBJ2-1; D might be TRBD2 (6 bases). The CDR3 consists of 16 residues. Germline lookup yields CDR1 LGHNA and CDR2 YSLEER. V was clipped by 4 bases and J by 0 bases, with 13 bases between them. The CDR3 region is CASSPGAGSSYNEQFF. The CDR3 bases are TGCGCCAGCAGCCCCGGAGCCGGGAGCTCCTACAATGAGCAGTTCTTC.

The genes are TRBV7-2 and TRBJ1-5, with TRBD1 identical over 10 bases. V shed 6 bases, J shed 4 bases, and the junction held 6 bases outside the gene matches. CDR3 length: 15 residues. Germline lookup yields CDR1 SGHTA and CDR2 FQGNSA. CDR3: CASRTGTGVNQPQHF. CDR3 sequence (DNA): TGTGCCAGCAGAACCGGGACAGGGGTTAATCAGCCCCAGCATTTT.

CDR3 DNA: TGCGCCAGCAGTCGGGACAGCGTCTTTGGCTACACCTTC. This sequence encodes CASSRDSVFGYTF. The chain couples TRBV5-1 to TRBJ1-2; TRBD1 agrees at 7 bases. This CDR3 region has 13 residues. J was trimmed by 7 bases and V by 5 bases; bases with no gene match: 8. Germline lookup yields CDR1 SGHRS and CDR2 YFSETQ. Complete variable domain (other parts from reference TRBV5-1 and TRBJ1-2): KAGVTQTPRYLIKTRGQQVTLSCSPISGHRSVSWYQQTPGQGLQFLFEYFSETQRNKGNFPGRFSGRQFSNSRSEMNVSTLELGDSALYLCASSRDSVFGYTFGSGTRLTVV.

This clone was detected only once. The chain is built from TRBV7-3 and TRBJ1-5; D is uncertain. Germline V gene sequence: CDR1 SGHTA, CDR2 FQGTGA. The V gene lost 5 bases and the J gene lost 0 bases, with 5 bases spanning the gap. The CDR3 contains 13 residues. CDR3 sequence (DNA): TGTGCCAGCAGCCCGGGTAGCAATCAGCCCCAGCATTTT. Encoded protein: CASSPGSNQPQHF.

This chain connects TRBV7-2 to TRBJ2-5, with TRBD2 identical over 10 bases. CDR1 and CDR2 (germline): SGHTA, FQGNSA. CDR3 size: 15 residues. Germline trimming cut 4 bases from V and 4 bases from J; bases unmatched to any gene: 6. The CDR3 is CASSSPGLARETQYF. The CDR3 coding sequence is TGTGCCAGCAGCTCCCCGGGACTAGCGAGAGAGACCCAGTACTTC.

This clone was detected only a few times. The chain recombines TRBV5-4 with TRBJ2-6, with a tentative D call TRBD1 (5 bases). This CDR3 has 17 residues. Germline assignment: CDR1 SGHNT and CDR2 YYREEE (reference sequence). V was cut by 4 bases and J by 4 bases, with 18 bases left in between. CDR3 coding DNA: TGTGCCAGCAGCCCCCCAGACAGCTACCCAGGGGCCAACGTCCTGACTTTC. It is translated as CASSPPDSYPGANVLTF. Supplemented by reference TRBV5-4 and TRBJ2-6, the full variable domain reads ETGVTQSPTHLIKTRGQQVTLRCSSQSGHNTVSWYQQALGQGPQFIFQYYREEENGRGNFPPRFSGLQFPNYSSELNVNALELDDSALYLCASSPPDSYPGANVLTFGAGSRLTVL.

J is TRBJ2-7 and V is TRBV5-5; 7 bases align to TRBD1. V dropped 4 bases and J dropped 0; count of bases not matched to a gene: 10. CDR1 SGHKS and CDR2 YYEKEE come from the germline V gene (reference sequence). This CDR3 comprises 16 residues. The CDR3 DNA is TGTGCCAGCAGCACCGACAGGGCGATCAGCTCCTACGAGCAGTACTTC. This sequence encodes CASSTDRAISSYEQYF. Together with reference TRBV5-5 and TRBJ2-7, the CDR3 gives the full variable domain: DAGVTQSPTHLIKTRGQQVTLRCSPISGHKSVSWYQQVLGQGPQFIFQYYEKEERGRGNFPDRFSARQFPNYSSELNVNALLLGDSALYLCASSTDRAISSYEQYFGPGTRLTVT.

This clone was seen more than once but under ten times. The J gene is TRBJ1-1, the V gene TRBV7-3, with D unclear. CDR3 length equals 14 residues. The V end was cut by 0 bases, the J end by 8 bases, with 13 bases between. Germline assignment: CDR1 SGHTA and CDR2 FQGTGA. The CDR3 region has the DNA TGTGCCAGCAGCTTAACGAATCGGGGAGTAGAAGCTTTCTTT. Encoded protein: CASSLTNRGVEAFF. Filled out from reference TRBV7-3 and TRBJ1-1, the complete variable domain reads GAGVSQTPSNKVTEKGKYVELRCDPISGHTALYWYRQSLGQGPEFLIYFQGTGAADDSGLPNDRFFAVRPEGSVSTLKIQRTERGDSAVYLCASSLTNRGVEAFFGQGTRLTVV.

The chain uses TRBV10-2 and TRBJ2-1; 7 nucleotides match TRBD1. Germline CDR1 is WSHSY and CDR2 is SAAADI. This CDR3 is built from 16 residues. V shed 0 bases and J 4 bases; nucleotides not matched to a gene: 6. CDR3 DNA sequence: TGCGCCAGCAGTGAGTCGAGGGGGCAACTATACAATGAGCAGTTCTTC. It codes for CASSESRGQLYNEQFF.

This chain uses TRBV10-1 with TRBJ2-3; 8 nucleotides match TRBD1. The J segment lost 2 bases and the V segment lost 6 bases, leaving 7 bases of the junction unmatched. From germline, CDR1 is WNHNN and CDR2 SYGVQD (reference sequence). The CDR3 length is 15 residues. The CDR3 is CASSPGQGHTDTQYF. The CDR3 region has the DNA TGCGCCAGCAGCCCTGGACAGGGCCACACAGATACGCAGTATTTT.

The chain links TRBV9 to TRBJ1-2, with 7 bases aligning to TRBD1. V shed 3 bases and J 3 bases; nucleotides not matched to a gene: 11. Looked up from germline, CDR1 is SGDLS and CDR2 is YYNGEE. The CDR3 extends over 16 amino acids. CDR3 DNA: TGTGCCAGCAGCGACCGCCCGGGACAGTCCTACTATGGCTACACCTTC. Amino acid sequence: CASSDRPGQSYYGYTF.

The CDR3 protein is CASSLPAASYEQYF. CDR3 bases: TGTGCCAGCAGTTTGCCGGCGGCCTCCTACGAGCAGTACTTC. The V call is TRBV28, the J call TRBJ2-7; no reliable D call. The V and J ends lost 3 bases and 0 bases respectively, with 9 bases between them. The CDR3 spans 14 residues. The V gene's germline CDR1 is MDHEN and CDR2 SYDVKM.

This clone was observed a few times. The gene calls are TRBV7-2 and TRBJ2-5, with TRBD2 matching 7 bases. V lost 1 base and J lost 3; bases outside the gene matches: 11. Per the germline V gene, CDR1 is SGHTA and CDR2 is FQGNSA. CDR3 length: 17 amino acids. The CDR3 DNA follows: TGTGCCAGCAGCTTAGGGTCGGTCCTAGCGGCTAAAGAGACCCAGTACTTC. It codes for CASSLGSVLAAKETQYF.

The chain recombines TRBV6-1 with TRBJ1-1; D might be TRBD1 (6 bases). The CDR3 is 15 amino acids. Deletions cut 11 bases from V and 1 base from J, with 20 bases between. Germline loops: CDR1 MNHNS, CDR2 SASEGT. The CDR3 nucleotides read TGTGCCGTCCAGGCTGGGGGCAGGCCGAACACTGAAGCTTTCTTT. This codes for CAVQAGGRPNTEAFF.